The present entry profiles one TCR beta chain with its context. The antigen is not known. This record comes from a study of fetal regulatory T cell absence and autoimmunity. Study-level results: TRB gene family usage was broadly similar in cord blood and pancreas. Some top pancreas TCR clones were over 100-fold enriched versus cord blood.

Libraries were prepared by immunoSEQ multiplex PCR; TCRdb keeps only in-frame clonotypes and omits some of them. Of around 100,000 clones in the sample, roughly 78% were seen once. The sample consisted of pancreas tissue. The receptor was isolated from a male donor with IPEX syndrome.

In DNA, the CDR3 is TGTGCCAGCAGCTTTGGGGGGGTACCCCCTTGGAACACTGAAGCTTTCTTT. Translated: CASSFGGVPPWNTEAFF. This chain joins TRBV5-4 and TRBJ1-1; possibly TRBD1 for D (5 bases). Trimming pared 2 bases from V and 1 base from J, leaving 18 bases between. Germline lookup yields CDR1 SGHNT and CDR2 YYREEE (reference sequence). The CDR3 runs 17 residues.